This note documents a single T cell receptor beta chain sequence. Seattle's cohort entered during active infection and was followed longitudinally. Here immunoSEQ multiplex PCR was the method, and the copy in TCRdb shows in-frame clones only, minus some. The profile covers 450,000 or so clones, with around nine tenths appearing a single time and roughly 0.76% taken by the ten largest. These data come from a study of blood T cell repertoires in COVID-19. For the study at large: Sources were T cells, B-cell-depleted T cells, or PBMCs; the material itself was cDNA or gDNA.

The specimen sequenced was peripheral blood. This receptor was taken from a man in his late teens or twenties with COVID-19, enrolled during active disease.

Here the CDR3 reads CASSLEQGGEKLFF. In DNA form, the CDR3 reads TGTGCCAGCAGCTTGGAACAGGGCGGCGAAAAACTGTTTTTT. This sequence joins TRBV5-6 and TRBJ1-4; D is possibly TRBD1 (6 bases). The germline V and J ends were trimmed by 0 bases and 8 bases, with 11 bases remaining between them. Per the germline V gene, CDR1 is SGHDT and CDR2 is YYEEEE. The CDR3 has 14 residues.